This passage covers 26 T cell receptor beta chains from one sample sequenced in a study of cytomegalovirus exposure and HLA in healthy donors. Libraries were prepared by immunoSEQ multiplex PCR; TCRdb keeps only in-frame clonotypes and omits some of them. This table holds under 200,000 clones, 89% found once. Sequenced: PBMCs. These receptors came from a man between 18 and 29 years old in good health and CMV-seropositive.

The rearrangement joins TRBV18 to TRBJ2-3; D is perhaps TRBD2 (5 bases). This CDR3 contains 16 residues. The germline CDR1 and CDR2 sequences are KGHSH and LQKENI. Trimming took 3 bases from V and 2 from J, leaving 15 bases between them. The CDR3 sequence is CASSPKAGLNTDTQYF. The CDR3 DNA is TGTGCCAGCTCACCGAAGGCGGGCCTTAACACAGATACGCAGTATTTT. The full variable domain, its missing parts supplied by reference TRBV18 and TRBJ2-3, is NAGVMQNPRHLVRRRGQEARLRCSPMKGHSHVYWYRQLPEEGLKFMVYLQKENIIDESGMPKERFSAEFPKEGPSILRIQQVVRGDSAAYFCASSPKAGLNTDTQYFGPGTRLTVL.

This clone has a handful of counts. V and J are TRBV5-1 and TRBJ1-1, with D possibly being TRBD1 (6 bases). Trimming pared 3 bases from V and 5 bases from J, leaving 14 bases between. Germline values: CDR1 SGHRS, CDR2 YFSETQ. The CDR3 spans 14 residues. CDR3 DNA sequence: TGCGCCAGCAGCTCGACAGGTACTCCAACTGAAGCTTTCTTT. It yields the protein CASSSTGTPTEAFF.

CDR3 sequence reads: CAWSESYEQYF. CDR3 in DNA: TGTGCCTGGAGCGAGAGCTACGAGCAGTACTTC. This chain connects TRBV30 to TRBJ2-7; the D is unclear. Germline V lookup: CDR1 GTSNPN, CDR2 SVGIG (reference sequence). V was pared by 3 bases and J by 3 bases, with 6 bases between. The CDR3 runs 11 residues.

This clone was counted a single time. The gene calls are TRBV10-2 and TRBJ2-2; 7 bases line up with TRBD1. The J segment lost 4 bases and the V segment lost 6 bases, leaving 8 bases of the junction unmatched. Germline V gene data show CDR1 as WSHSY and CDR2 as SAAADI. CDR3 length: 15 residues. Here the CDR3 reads CASRAPGQSTGELFF. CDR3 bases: TGCGCCAGCAGGGCACCGGGACAGAGCACCGGGGAGCTGTTTTTT.

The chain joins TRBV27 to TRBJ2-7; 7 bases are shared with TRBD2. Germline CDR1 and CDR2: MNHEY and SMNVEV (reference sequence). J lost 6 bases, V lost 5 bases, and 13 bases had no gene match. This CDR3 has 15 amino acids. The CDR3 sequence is CASSPRGRGLTEQYF. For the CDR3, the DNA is TGTGCCAGCAGTCCGAGAGGGCGGGGGTTAACCGAGCAGTACTTC.

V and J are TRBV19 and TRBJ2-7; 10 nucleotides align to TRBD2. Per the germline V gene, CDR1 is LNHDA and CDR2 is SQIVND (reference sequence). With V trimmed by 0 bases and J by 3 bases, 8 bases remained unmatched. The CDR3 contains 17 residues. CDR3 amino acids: CASSIDHPSGSSYEQYF. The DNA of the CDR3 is TGTGCCAGTAGTATAGATCATCCTAGCGGGAGCAGCTACGAGCAGTACTTC. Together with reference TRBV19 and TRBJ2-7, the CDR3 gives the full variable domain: DGGITQSPKYLFRKEGQNVTLSCEQNLNHDAMYWYRQDPGQGLRLIYYSQIVNDFQKGDIAEGYSVSREKKESFPLTVTSAQKNPTAFYLCASSIDHPSGSSYEQYFGPGTRLTVT.

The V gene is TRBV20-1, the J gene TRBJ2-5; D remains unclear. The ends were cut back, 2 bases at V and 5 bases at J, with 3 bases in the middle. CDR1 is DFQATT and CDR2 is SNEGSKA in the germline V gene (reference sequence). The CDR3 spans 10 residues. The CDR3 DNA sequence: TGCAGTGCTAGACGGGAGACCCAGTACTTC. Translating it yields CSARRETQYF.

The chain's CDR3 is CSVEWDGRAYNEQFF. CDR3 bases: TGCAGCGTTGAATGGGACGGGAGAGCATACAATGAGCAGTTCTTC. This chain uses TRBV29-1 with TRBJ2-1, with D perhaps matching TRBD2 (6 bases). V was cut by 2 bases and J by 4 bases, with 15 bases left in between. The CDR3 extends over 15 amino acids. Germline CDR1 and CDR2: SQVTM and ANQGSEA.

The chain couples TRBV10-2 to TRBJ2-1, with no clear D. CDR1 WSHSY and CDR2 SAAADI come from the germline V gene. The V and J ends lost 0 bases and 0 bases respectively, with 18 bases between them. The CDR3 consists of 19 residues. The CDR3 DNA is TGCGCCAGCAGTGAGTCGAATTCACCCACCGAGAGCTCCTACAATGAGCAGTTCTTC. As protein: CASSESNSPTESSYNEQFF.

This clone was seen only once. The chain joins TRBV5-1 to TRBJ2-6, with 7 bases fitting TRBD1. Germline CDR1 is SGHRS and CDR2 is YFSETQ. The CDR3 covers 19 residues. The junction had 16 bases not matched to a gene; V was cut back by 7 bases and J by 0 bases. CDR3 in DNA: TGCGCCAGCTCGTTACAGGGGAATACAGGGAGCTCTGGGGCCAACGTCCTGACTTTC. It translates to CASSLQGNTGSSGANVLTF.

In nucleotides, the CDR3 is TGTGCCAGCAGCTTAGTAGGAGGGAGCCACGAGCAGTACTTC. It is translated as CASSLVGGSHEQYF. The chain has TRBV11-2 and TRBJ2-7; TRBD2 is a possible D gene (6 bases). Germline V gene data show CDR1 as SGHAT and CDR2 as FQNNGV. V was shortened by 1 base and J by 5 bases, with 12 bases between the two germline ends. The CDR3 spans 14 residues.

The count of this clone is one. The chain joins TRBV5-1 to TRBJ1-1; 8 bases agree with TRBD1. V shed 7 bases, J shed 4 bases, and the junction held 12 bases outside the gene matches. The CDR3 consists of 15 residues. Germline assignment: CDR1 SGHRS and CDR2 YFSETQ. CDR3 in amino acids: CASSVGRGPSTEAFF. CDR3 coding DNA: TGCGCCAGCTCCGTAGGCAGGGGGCCGAGCACTGAAGCTTTCTTT.

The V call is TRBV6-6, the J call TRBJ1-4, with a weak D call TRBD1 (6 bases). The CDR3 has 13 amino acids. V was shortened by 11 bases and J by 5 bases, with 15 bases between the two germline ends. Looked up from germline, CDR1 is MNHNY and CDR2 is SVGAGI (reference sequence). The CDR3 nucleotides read TGTGCCTCTCTACAGGGTGGGAATGAAAAACTGTTTTTT. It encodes CASLQGGNEKLFF.

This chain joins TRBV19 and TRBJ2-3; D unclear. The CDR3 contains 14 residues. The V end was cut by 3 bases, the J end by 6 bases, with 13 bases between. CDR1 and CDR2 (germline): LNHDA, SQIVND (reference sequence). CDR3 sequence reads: CASSIGGGPDTQYF. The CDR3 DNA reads TGTGCCAGTAGTATCGGTGGTGGGCCCGATACGCAGTATTTT.

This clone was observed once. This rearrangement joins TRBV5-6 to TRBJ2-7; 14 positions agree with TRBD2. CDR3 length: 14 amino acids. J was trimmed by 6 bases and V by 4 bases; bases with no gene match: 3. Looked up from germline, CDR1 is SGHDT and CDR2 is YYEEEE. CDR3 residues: CASSTGTSGSEQYF. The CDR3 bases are TGTGCCAGCAGCACCGGGACTAGCGGGAGCGAGCAGTACTTC.

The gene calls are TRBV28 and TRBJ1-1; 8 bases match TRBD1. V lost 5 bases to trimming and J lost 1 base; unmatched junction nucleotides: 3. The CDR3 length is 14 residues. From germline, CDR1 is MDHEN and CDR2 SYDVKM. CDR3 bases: TGTGCCAGCAGTCGTCAGGGGGCGAACACTGAAGCTTTCTTT. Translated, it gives CASSRQGANTEAFF.

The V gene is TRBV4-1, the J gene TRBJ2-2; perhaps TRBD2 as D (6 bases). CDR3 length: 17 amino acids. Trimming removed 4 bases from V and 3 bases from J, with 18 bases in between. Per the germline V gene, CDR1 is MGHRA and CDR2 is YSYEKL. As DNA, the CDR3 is TGCGCCAGCAGCCGCGAGCCTTCGGGAGACGACACCGGGGAGCTGTTTTTT. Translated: CASSREPSGDDTGELFF.

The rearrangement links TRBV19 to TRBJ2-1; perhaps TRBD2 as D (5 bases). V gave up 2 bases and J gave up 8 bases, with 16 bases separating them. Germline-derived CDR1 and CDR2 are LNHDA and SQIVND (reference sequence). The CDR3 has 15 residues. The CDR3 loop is CASSIRLRGWDEQFF. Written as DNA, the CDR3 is TGTGCCAGTAGTATACGCCTCCGGGGTTGGGATGAGCAGTTCTTC.

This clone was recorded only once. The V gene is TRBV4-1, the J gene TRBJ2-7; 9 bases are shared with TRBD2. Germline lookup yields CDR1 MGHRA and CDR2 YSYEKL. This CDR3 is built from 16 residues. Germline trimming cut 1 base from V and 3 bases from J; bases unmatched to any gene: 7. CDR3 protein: CASSQGGGRASYEQYF. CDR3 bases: TGCGCCAGCAGCCAAGGAGGCGGGAGGGCCAGCTACGAGCAGTACTTC.

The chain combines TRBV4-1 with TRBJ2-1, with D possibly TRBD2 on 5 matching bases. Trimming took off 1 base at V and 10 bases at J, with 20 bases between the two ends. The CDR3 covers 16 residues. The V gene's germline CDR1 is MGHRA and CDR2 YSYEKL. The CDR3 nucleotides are TGCGCCAGCAGCCAAGTGGACTTAGTTCAATATAGCGAGCAGTTCTTC. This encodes CASSQVDLVQYSEQFF.

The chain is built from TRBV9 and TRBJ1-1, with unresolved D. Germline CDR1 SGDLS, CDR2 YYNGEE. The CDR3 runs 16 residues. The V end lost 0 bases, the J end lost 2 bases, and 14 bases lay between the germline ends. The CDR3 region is CASSVAETHSNTEAFF. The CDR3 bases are TGTGCCAGCAGCGTAGCCGAGACGCATAGCAACACTGAAGCTTTCTTT. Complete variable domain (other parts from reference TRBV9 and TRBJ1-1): DSGVTQTPKHLITATGQRVTLRCSPRSGDLSVYWYQQSLDQGLQFLIQYYNGEERAKGNILERFSAQQFPDLHSELNLSSLELGDSALYFCASSVAETHSNTEAFFGQGTRLTVV.

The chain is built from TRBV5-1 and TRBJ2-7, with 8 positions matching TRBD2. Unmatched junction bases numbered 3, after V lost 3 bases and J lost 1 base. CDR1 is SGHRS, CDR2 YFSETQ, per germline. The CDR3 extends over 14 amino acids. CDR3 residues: CASSSIAGSYEQYF. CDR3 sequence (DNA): TGCGCCAGCAGCTCTATAGCGGGGTCCTACGAGCAGTACTTC.

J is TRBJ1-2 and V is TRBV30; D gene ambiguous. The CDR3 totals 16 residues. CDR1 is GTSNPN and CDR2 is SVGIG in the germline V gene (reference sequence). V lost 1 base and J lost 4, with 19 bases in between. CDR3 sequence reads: CAWSGEMASGIYGYTF. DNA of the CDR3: TGTGCCTGGAGTGGAGAGATGGCCTCGGGAATCTATGGCTACACCTTC. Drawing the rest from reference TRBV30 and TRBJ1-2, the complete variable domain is SQTIHQWPATLVQPVGSPLSLECTVEGTSNPNLYWYRQAAGRGLQLLFYSVGIGQISSEVPQNLSASRPQDRQFILSSKKLLLSDSGFYLCAWSGEMASGIYGYTFGSGTRLTVV.

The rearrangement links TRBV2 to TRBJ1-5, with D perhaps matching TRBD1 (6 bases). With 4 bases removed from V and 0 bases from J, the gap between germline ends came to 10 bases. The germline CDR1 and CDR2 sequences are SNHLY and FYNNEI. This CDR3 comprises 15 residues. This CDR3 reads CASSVQGFSNQPQHF. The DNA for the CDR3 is TGTGCCAGCAGTGTACAGGGCTTTAGCAATCAGCCCCAGCATTTT.

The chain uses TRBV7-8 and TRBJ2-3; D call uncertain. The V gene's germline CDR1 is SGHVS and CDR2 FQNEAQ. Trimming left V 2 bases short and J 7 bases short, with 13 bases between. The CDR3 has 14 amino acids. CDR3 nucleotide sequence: TGTGCCAGCAGCTTAATTTCTAGACTCTATACGCAGTATTTT. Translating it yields CASSLISRLYTQYF.

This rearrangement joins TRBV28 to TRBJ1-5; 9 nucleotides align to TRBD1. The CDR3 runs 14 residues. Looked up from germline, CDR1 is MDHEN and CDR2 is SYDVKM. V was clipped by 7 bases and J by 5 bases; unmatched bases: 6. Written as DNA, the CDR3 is TGTGCCAGCATTCAGAGGACAGGGGATCAGCCCCAGCATTTT. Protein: CASIQRTGDQPQHF. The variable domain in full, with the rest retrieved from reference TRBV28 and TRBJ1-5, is DVKVTQSSRYLVKRTGEKVFLECVQDMDHENMFWYRQDPGLGLRLIYFSYDVKMKEKGDIPEGYSVSREKKERFSLILESASTNQTSMYLCASIQRTGDQPQHFGDGTRLSIL.